Sequencing of this T cell receptor (beta chain) was carried out in a study of blood T cell repertoires in COVID-19. Study information: The study drew acute and convalescent COVID-19 samples from the United States, Italy and Spain.

Between the trimmed V and J ends, which lost 2 bases and 5 bases, there was a span of 13 bases. This CDR3 spans 15 amino acids. CDR1 and CDR2 (germline): SGHTA, FQGNSA. Under the authors' procedure: For nucleated cells, counts were estimated from reference gene primer amplification. Libraries were prepared by immunoSEQ multiplex PCR; TCRdb keeps only in-frame clonotypes and omits some of them. D and trimming were read from the DNA, whereas the V and J calls and clone size are those reported in that table. The profile shows 300,000 to 400,000 clones, roughly 89% of them singletons. Material for sequencing was peripheral blood. This receptor was taken from a woman between 18 and 29 years old who had recovered from COVID-19. J is TRBJ1-5 and V is TRBV7-2; D is unclear. Written as DNA, the CDR3 is TGTGCCAGCAGCTTAAGTACGGGGTTGTATCAGCCCCAGCATTTT. Translation: CASSLSTGLYQPQHF.